This is a list of T cell receptor beta chains from one sample in a study of shared clonotypes between healthy human individuals. The method was immunoSEQ multiplex PCR; TCRdb's version includes in-frame clones alone and lacks a portion of them. The sample shows roughly 570,000 clones, 98% of them seen only once. Sequencing input: naive CD8+ T cells sorted from blood. These receptors were collected from a man younger than 45 in good health. The CDR3 runs from the conserved cysteine through the conserved F or W. The D gene is left open where the match is weak.

TRBJ2-7	TRBV5-6	-	TGTGCCAGCAGCCGCCGGGACTCCACCTACGAGCAGTACTTC	CASSRRDSTYEQYF
TRBJ2-6	TRBV7-9	-	TGTGCCAGCAGCTCCCTGACGGGGGGCCCTGGGGCCAACGTCCTGACTTTC	CASSSLTGGPGANVLTF
TRBJ2-1	TRBV11-2	-	TGTGCCAGCAGTCCTGGTAGCGGACTTTACAATGAGCAGTTCTTC	CASSPGSGLYNEQFF
TRBJ2-6	TRBV7-9	TRBD1	TGTGCCAGCATCCCAGCCCCCGGGACAGCTTATGGGGCCAACGTCCTGACTTTC	CASIPAPGTAYGANVLTF
TRBJ2-7	TRBV5-1	-	TGCGCCAGCAGCCCGGGACTGTCCTACGAGCAGTACTTC	CASSPGLSYEQYF
TRBJ2-1	TRBV6-6	-	TGTGCCAGCAGTTACTCGCCTAGCGTCAATGAGCAGTTCTTC	CASSYSPSVNEQFF
TRBJ2-1	TRBV13	-	TGTGCCAGCAGCCGAAGCAGGGGCGCCCACAATGAGCAGTTCTTC	CASSRSRGAHNEQFF
TRBJ2-7	TRBV9	-	TGTGCCAGCAGCGCAACAGGGAACATCAACGAGCAGTACTTC	CASSATGNINEQYF
TRBJ2-1	TRBV7-9	TRBD2	TGTGCCAGCAGCTTAACTAGCGGGTACAATGAGCAGTTCTTC	CASSLTSGYNEQFF
TRBJ2-7	TRBV27	TRBD2	TGTGCCAGCAGTTTTAGCGGGAGTGGCCCCTACGAGCAGTACTTC	CASSFSGSGPYEQYF